Listed here are 7 T cell receptor beta chains from one sample, sequenced in a study of blood T cell repertoires in COVID-19. Clones were read by immunoSEQ multiplex PCR, and TCRdb kept only the in-frame ones, dropping some. The top ten clones hold approximately 1.2% of a sample with approximately 200,000 clones, approximately 80% of them seen once. Material: PBMCs or T cells enriched from blood (not recorded which). The receptor source for this set is a woman aged 40 to 55 with acute COVID-19.

This clone appeared a few times. The chain combines TRBV5-1 with TRBJ1-4; D is possibly TRBD1 (6 bases). The CDR3 covers 15 residues. Deletions cut 7 bases from V and 6 bases from J, with 19 bases between. CDR1 and CDR2 (germline): SGHRS, YFSETQ. DNA of the CDR3: TGCGCCAGCCACCCGGGTGTGACAGGAGATGAAAAACTGTTTTTT. Amino acids: CASHPGVTGDEKLFF.

The chain couples TRBV28 to TRBJ1-4; the match to TRBD1 covers 8 bases. This CDR3 contains 13 residues. V was clipped by 4 bases and J by 8 bases; unmatched bases: 3. In germline, CDR1 is MDHEN, CDR2 SYDVKM. CDR3 DNA sequence: TGTGCCAGCAGTTCATGGACAGGGGAAAAACTGTTTTTT. Translated: CASSSWTGEKLFF.

This rearrangement joins TRBV4-1 to TRBJ1-1; 8 positions agree with TRBD1. With 6 bases clipped from V and 6 bases from J, the junction kept 9 bases outside the gene matches. Germline CDR1 reads MGHRA; CDR2 reads YSYEKL. There are 14 residues in the CDR3. The CDR3, as DNA: TGCGCCAGCAGACTACAGGGGGAAGGGGCTGAAGCTTTCTTT. Residues: CASRLQGEGAEAFF.

This chain links TRBV2 with TRBJ1-2; no firm D call. Germline-derived CDR1 and CDR2 are SNHLY and FYNNEI. V was shortened by 1 base and J by 8 bases, with 8 bases between the two germline ends. The CDR3 runs to 12 residues. CDR3 DNA: TGTGCCAGCAGTGAAGGACTATTCGGCTACACCTTC. Translation gives CASSEGLFGYTF.

In the case of this clone: The CDR3 does not end in the conserved phenylalanine or tryptophan, so this is likely a read error. The DNA is left out, because the CDR3 cannot be placed on it with certainty; the CDR3 is given as TCRdb lists it. The CDR3 is CASSLILRERS. The chain is built from TRBV27 and TRBJ1-4. The CDR3 spans 11 amino acids, including both terminal residues. Germline V gene lookup returns CDR1 MNHEY and CDR2 SMNVEV (reference sequence).

CDR3 protein: CASRATGGGGYTF. The CDR3, as DNA: TGTGCCAGCAGGGCCACAGGGGGGGGTGGCTACACCTTC. The chain couples TRBV27 to TRBJ1-2; 8 nucleotides match TRBD1. Germline V gene data show CDR1 as MNHEY and CDR2 as SMNVEV (reference sequence). After removal of 6 bases from V and 7 bases from J, the junction contained 7 bases not matched to a gene. This CDR3 is 13 amino acids long.

The V call is TRBV7-2, the J call TRBJ2-2, with 9 bases aligning to TRBD2. Trimming removed 8 bases from V and 5 bases from J; junction bases left unmatched: 12. CDR1 is SGHTA and CDR2 is FQGNSA in the germline V gene. The CDR3 totals 16 residues. CDR3 residues: CASAVGASGVTGELFF. Here the CDR3 DNA reads TGTGCCAGCGCCGTAGGGGCTAGCGGGGTAACCGGGGAGCTGTTTTTT.